These 15 T cell receptor beta chains were sequenced from one sample in a study of cytomegalovirus exposure and HLA in healthy donors. This table comes from immunoSEQ multiplex PCR, and its TCRdb copy is limited to in-frame clones, with some not included. The sample lists a few hundred thousand clones, around 91% occurring once. Sequenced: PBMCs. The receptors stem from a woman aged 18 to 35 in good health and CMV-seronegative.

The chain carries TRBV7-2 and TRBJ1-5; 10 nucleotides match TRBD1. Germline CDR1 SGHTA, CDR2 FQGNSA. The J segment lost 4 bases and the V segment lost 5 bases, leaving 5 bases of the junction unmatched. The CDR3 is 15 residues long. Written as DNA, the CDR3 is TGTGCCAGCAGCACGAGACAGGGGGCGAATCAGCCCCAGCATTTT. Encoded protein: CASSTRQGANQPQHF.

V gene TRBV28 combines with J gene TRBJ2-5; TRBD1 might be the D (6 bases). In germline, CDR1 is MDHEN, CDR2 SYDVKM. The CDR3 covers 13 residues. With 5 bases removed from V and 7 bases from J, the gap between germline ends came to 14 bases. In DNA, the CDR3 is TGTGCCAGCAGTCAGGGGTTACTAGGGACCCAGTACTTC. Translating it yields CASSQGLLGTQYF.

The chain couples TRBV19 to TRBJ1-5, with 8 bases identical to TRBD1. V shed 5 bases, J shed 3 bases, and the junction held 6 bases outside the gene matches. The CDR3 sequence is 15 residues long. The germline CDR1 and CDR2 sequences are LNHDA and SQIVND (reference sequence). The CDR3 loop is CASSEWTGINQPQHF. Written as DNA, the CDR3 is TGTGCCAGTAGTGAATGGACAGGGATCAATCAGCCCCAGCATTTT. Full variable domain (remainder filled in from reference TRBV19 and TRBJ1-5): DGGITQSPKYLFRKEGQNVTLSCEQNLNHDAMYWYRQDPGQGLRLIYYSQIVNDFQKGDIAEGYSVSREKKESFPLTVTSAQKNPTAFYLCASSEWTGINQPQHFGDGTRLSIL.

The V call is TRBV2, the J call TRBJ2-5; 12 bases map to TRBD2. This CDR3 is 15 amino acids long. Germline trimming cut 5 bases from V and 5 bases from J; bases unmatched to any gene: 6. Per the germline V gene, CDR1 is SNHLY and CDR2 is FYNNEI. DNA for the CDR3: TGTGCCAGCAGTCTCAGGACTAGCGGGGTCGAGACCCAGTACTTC. It codes for CASSLRTSGVETQYF.

This clone has just a few counts. This chain links TRBV30 with TRBJ1-6; possibly TRBD1 for D (6 bases). In germline, CDR1 is GTSNPN, CDR2 SVGIG (reference sequence). V lost 0 bases and J 8 bases, leaving 11 bases between the germline ends. There are 14 residues in the CDR3. CDR3 bases: TGTGCCTGGAGTGTCTCAGGGGAAGATTCACCCCTCCACTTT. Translated, it gives CAWSVSGEDSPLHF.

The rearrangement links TRBV5-5 to TRBJ2-7, with D possibly being TRBD1 (6 bases). With 0 bases removed from V and 4 bases from J, the gap between germline ends came to 11 bases. Looked up from germline, CDR1 is SGHKS and CDR2 is YYEKEE (reference sequence). This CDR3 is built from 14 residues. The CDR3 nucleotides read TGTGCCAGCAGCTTGGGGTCAGGGGCATACGAGCAGTACGTC. Protein product: CASSLGSGAYEQYV.

The chain uses TRBV28 and TRBJ1-2; TRBD1 matches at 10 bases. This CDR3 is 14 amino acids long. The V segment lost 2 bases and the J segment 8 bases; nucleotides outside the gene matches: 5. Germline V gives CDR1 MDHEN, CDR2 SYDVKM. The CDR3 DNA reads as TGTGCCAGCAGTTTAGGGACAGGGGCGAGGGGCTACACCTTC. Residues: CASSLGTGARGYTF.

This clone has only a few counts. The rearrangement links TRBV2 to TRBJ1-5, with D tentatively TRBD1 (5 bases). The CDR3 has 14 amino acids. CDR1 and CDR2 from the germline V gene are SNHLY and FYNNEI. V was shortened by 6 bases and J by 0 bases, with 9 bases between the two germline ends. In nucleotides, the CDR3 is TGTGCCAGCAGCTGGGGGGTTAGCAATCAGCCCCAGCATTTT. Protein product: CASSWGVSNQPQHF.

This rearrangement joins TRBV30 to TRBJ2-5, with 7 bases that match TRBD2. CDR3 length: 13 amino acids. J lost 5 bases, V lost 5 bases, and 8 bases had no gene match. CDR1 and CDR2 (germline): GTSNPN, SVGIG (reference sequence). CDR3 in DNA: TGTGCCTGGGTGGGGAGGGTTGGCGAGACCCAGTACTTC. It translates to CAWVGRVGETQYF.

This clone has only one observation. The CDR3 DNA reads TGTGCCAGCAGCGTAGAGGGACAGGCATCCTACGAGCAGTACTTC. Translating it yields CASSVEGQASYEQYF. The V and J genes are TRBV9 and TRBJ2-7; 8 bases are a match to TRBD1. The CDR3 length is 15 residues. The V gene end was trimmed by 0 bases and the J gene end by 1 base; junction bases not matched to a gene: 3. CDR1 is SGDLS and CDR2 is YYNGEE in the germline V gene.

The chain links TRBV6-1 to TRBJ1-2; maybe TRBD1 (5 bases). The germline V gene encodes CDR1 MNHNS and CDR2 SASEGT. V gave up 5 bases and J gave up 4 bases, with 14 bases separating them. The CDR3 has 14 residues. CDR3 DNA sequence: TGTGCCAGCAGTCAGGACAAAGCCTCCTATGGCTACACCTTC. Its protein product is CASSQDKASYGYTF.

The chain joins TRBV28 to TRBJ1-4, with 7 bases fitting TRBD1. The ends lost 5 bases at V and 4 bases at J; junction bases unmatched: 7. The CDR3 is 15 residues long. Per the germline V gene, CDR1 is MDHEN and CDR2 is SYDVKM. CDR3 amino acids: CASSPRQGGNEKLFF. For the CDR3, the DNA is TGTGCCAGCAGTCCCAGACAGGGAGGTAATGAAAAACTGTTTTTT. Combining the CDR3 with reference TRBV28 and TRBJ1-4 gives the whole variable domain DVKVTQSSRYLVKRTGEKVFLECVQDMDHENMFWYRQDPGLGLRLIYFSYDVKMKEKGDIPEGYSVSREKKERFSLILESASTNQTSMYLCASSPRQGGNEKLFFGSGTQLSVL.

The count of this clone is one. The chain is built from TRBV27 and TRBJ1-2, with 7 bases fitting TRBD1. V gave up 10 bases and J gave up 3 bases; unmatched junction bases: 11. CDR3 length: 14 amino acids. Germline CDR1 MNHEY, CDR2 SMNVEV (reference sequence). The CDR3, as DNA: TGTGCCACCAAAACCGGGACAGAGCACTATGGCTACACCTTC. The encoded protein is CATKTGTEHYGYTF.

The chain employs TRBV2 and TRBJ2-1; no firm D call. Looked up from germline, CDR1 is SNHLY and CDR2 is FYNNEI. Between the trimmed V and J ends, which lost 3 bases and 5 bases, there was a span of 11 bases. This CDR3 is built from 14 residues. The CDR3: CASSEIRSNNEQFF. The DNA of the CDR3 is TGTGCCAGCAGTGAGATCCGGAGCAACAATGAGCAGTTCTTC.

The V gene is TRBV6-1, the J gene TRBJ2-1, with TRBD1 identical over 9 bases. With 5 bases clipped from V and 8 bases from J, the junction kept 4 bases outside the gene matches. The germline V gene encodes CDR1 MNHNS and CDR2 SASEGT. This CDR3 region has 13 residues. The CDR3 DNA reads TGTGCCAGCAGTTTGGACAGGGGCCATGAGCAGTTCTTC. Amino acids: CASSLDRGHEQFF.